The 21 T cell receptor beta chains below were found in one sample sequenced in a study of blood T cell repertoires in COVID-19. The method was immunoSEQ multiplex PCR; TCRdb's version includes in-frame clones alone and lacks a portion of them. The sample consists of some 200,000 clones, 89% of them appearing once. Source material: PBMCs or T cells enriched from blood (not recorded which). Receptor source: a woman aged 18-29 years who had recovered from COVID-19.

This clone was seen only once. The gene calls are TRBV19 and TRBJ1-2, with D uncertain. The CDR3 totals 15 residues. V was cut by 0 bases and J by 8 bases, with 16 bases left in between. Looked up from germline, CDR1 is LNHDA and CDR2 is SQIVND (reference sequence). The DNA for the CDR3 is TGTGCCAGTAGTATAGATCGATGGTCCACTAAGGGCTACACCTTC. This sequence encodes CASSIDRWSTKGYTF.

This clone was observed once. The chain has TRBV28 and TRBJ2-7, with D possibly matching TRBD1 (5 bases). The V gene's germline CDR1 is MDHEN and CDR2 SYDVKM. V was trimmed by 0 bases and J by 2 bases, leaving 11 bases between them. There are 15 residues in the CDR3. The CDR3 sequence: CASSLWAGPTYEQYF. The CDR3 coding sequence is TGTGCCAGCAGTTTATGGGCAGGGCCAACCTACGAGCAGTACTTC.

CDR3: CASSSLQGRYLGEQYF. CDR3 DNA sequence: TGTGCCAGCAGCTCCCTACAGGGTAGGTACCTCGGCGAGCAGTACTTC. This chain joins TRBV5-6 and TRBJ2-7; possible D gene TRBD1, 6 bases. V was pared by 3 bases and J by 6 bases, with 22 bases between. CDR3 length: 16 residues. Germline-derived CDR1 and CDR2 are SGHDT and YYEEEE.

This clone has just a few counts. The chain joins TRBV7-2 to TRBJ1-5; D gene ambiguous. Trimming shortened V by 2 bases and J by 0 bases, and 14 bases separated the two germline ends. CDR1 SGHTA and CDR2 FQGNSA come from the germline V gene. There are 17 residues in the CDR3. CDR3 in DNA: TGTGCCAGCAGCTTAAAAGGCGGCAGCTATAGCAATCAGCCCCAGCATTTT. Amino acids: CASSLKGGSYSNQPQHF.

The chain links TRBV5-5 to TRBJ2-5, with 7 bases that match TRBD1. CDR3 length equals 14 residues. After removal of 1 base from V and 5 bases from J, the junction contained 5 bases not matched to a gene. Germline V gives CDR1 SGHKS, CDR2 YYEKEE (reference sequence). The CDR3 loop reads CASSLIRGLETQYF. In DNA form, the CDR3 reads TGTGCCAGCAGCTTGATTAGGGGGCTGGAGACCCAGTACTTC.

The chain links TRBV7-2 to TRBJ2-4, with 10 bases that match TRBD1. The CDR3 runs to 14 residues. The germline V gene encodes CDR1 SGHTA and CDR2 FQGNSA. The trim removed 6 bases at V and 9 bases at J, leaving 8 bases unmatched. The CDR3 nucleotides read TGTGCCAGCAGTCAGGACAGGGGGGATCGCATTCAGTACTTC. This translates into CASSQDRGDRIQYF.

This rearrangement joins TRBV11-2 to TRBJ2-1; 13 nucleotides agree with TRBD2. The CDR3 spans 17 residues. J lost 10 bases, V lost 3 bases, and 12 bases had no gene match. Germline V gene data show CDR1 as SGHAT and CDR2 as FQNNGV. The CDR3: CASSFDWTSGRGWEQFF. The DNA for the CDR3 is TGTGCCAGCAGCTTTGACTGGACTAGCGGGAGAGGCTGGGAGCAGTTCTTC.

The chain joins TRBV27 to TRBJ2-5; D unresolved. Germline V gene sequence: CDR1 MNHEY, CDR2 SMNVEV (reference sequence). V was cut by 2 bases and J by 5 bases, with 3 bases left in between. This CDR3 is built from 11 residues. CDR3: CASSLRETQYF. The CDR3 nucleotides read TGTGCCAGCAGTTTACGGGAGACCCAGTACTTC.

The rearrangement links TRBV30 to TRBJ2-7, with 8 bases aligning to TRBD1. Trimming removed 6 bases from V and 6 bases from J; junction bases left unmatched: 10. The CDR3 totals 13 residues. Per germline, CDR1 GTSNPN and CDR2 SVGIG (reference sequence). Here the CDR3 reads CACRGPGPVEQYF. CDR3 bases: TGTGCCTGCAGGGGGCCGGGCCCCGTCGAGCAGTACTTC.

This chain uses TRBV14 with TRBJ2-6, with D tentatively TRBD1 (5 bases). Trimming took 5 bases from V and 0 from J, leaving 5 bases between them. Germline CDR1 and CDR2: SGHDN and FVKESK. The CDR3 totals 14 residues. CDR3 sequence: CASSRGSGANVLTF. CDR3 DNA sequence: TGTGCCAGCAGCAGGGGCTCTGGGGCCAACGTCCTGACTTTC.

In this sample, this clone turned up once. The V call is TRBV7-9, the J call TRBJ1-2, with D possibly being TRBD1 (6 bases). Trimming pared 1 base from V and 7 bases from J, leaving 10 bases between. This CDR3 region has 13 residues. Germline CDR1 is SEHNR and CDR2 is FQNEAQ (reference sequence). Written as DNA, the CDR3 is TGTGCCAGCAGCTTAGTTGAAGGGGGTGGCTACACCTTC. Its translation: CASSLVEGGGYTF.

The genes are TRBV10-2 and TRBJ1-2, with 12 nucleotides matching TRBD1. With 2 bases clipped from V and 8 bases from J, the junction kept 6 bases outside the gene matches. The germline CDR1 and CDR2 sequences are WSHSY and SAAADI. The CDR3 loop spans 15 amino acids. The chain's CDR3 is CASSEKGQGAWGYTF. CDR3 nucleotides: TGCGCCAGCAGTGAGAAGGGACAGGGGGCGTGGGGCTACACCTTC.

The gene calls are TRBV28 and TRBJ2-1, with TRBD2 matching over 9 bases. After removal of 3 bases from V and 6 bases from J, the junction contained 6 bases not matched to a gene. The CDR3 runs 15 residues. Germline CDR1 MDHEN, CDR2 SYDVKM. The CDR3 is CASSFASGIGNEQFF. DNA of the CDR3: TGTGCCAGCAGTTTTGCTAGCGGGATCGGCAATGAGCAGTTCTTC.

This clone has a single count. This chain uses TRBV3-1 (or the pseudogene TRBV3-2) with TRBJ2-1, with 7 positions matching TRBD2. Germline CDR1 and CDR2: LGHDT and YNNKEL (reference sequence). CDR3 length: 15 amino acids. Trimming removed 1 base from V and 5 bases from J; junction bases left unmatched: 5. CDR3 DNA sequence: TGTGCCAGCAGCCAAGGTGGGACTACCAACAATGAGCAGTTCTTC. Translated, it gives CASSQGGTTNNEQFF.

The chain recombines TRBV7-9 with TRBJ2-5; 7 bases map to TRBD1. The CDR3 is 15 residues long. In germline, CDR1 is SEHNR, CDR2 FQNEAQ (reference sequence). The J segment lost 6 bases and the V segment lost 5 bases, leaving 12 bases of the junction unmatched. The CDR3 DNA is TGTGCCAGCAGCCCAACGTACAGGGGCGTAAAGACCCAGTACTTC. Translating it yields CASSPTYRGVKTQYF.

The chain carries TRBV28 and TRBJ1-2; D unclear. Germline V gene data show CDR1 as MDHEN and CDR2 as SYDVKM. CDR3 length: 16 amino acids. Trimming took off 6 bases at V and 0 bases at J, with 17 bases between the two ends. The chain's CDR3 is CASREPTETPNYGYTF. The CDR3 coding sequence is TGTGCCAGCAGGGAACCAACAGAGACGCCTAACTATGGCTACACCTTC.

CDR3 coding DNA: TGTGCCAGCAGCTTAGGGGACAGTTCCACTGGAAACACCATATATTTT. This gives the protein CASSLGDSSTGNTIYF. The chain couples TRBV11-2 to TRBJ1-3, with 7 bases that match TRBD1. The germline V gene encodes CDR1 SGHAT and CDR2 FQNNGV. The CDR3 loop spans 16 amino acids. Trimming at V came to 1 base and at J to 2 bases, leaving 5 bases not matched to a gene.

This chain uses TRBV6-2 or TRBV6-3 with TRBJ2-3, with D possibly matching TRBD2 (6 bases). Trimming removed 1 base at V and 4 bases at J, with 12 bases between. The CDR3 runs to 15 residues. Per germline, CDR1 MNHEY and CDR2 SVGEGT. The CDR3 DNA reads as TGTGCCAGCAGTTACTTTGGCGGGAACCCAGATACGCAGTATTTT. It encodes CASSYFGGNPDTQYF.

This chain links TRBV27 with TRBJ2-7; D is possibly TRBD2 (6 bases). Germline V lookup: CDR1 MNHEY, CDR2 SMNVEV (reference sequence). V gave up 4 bases and J gave up 5 bases, with 18 bases separating them. This CDR3 has 15 amino acids. This CDR3 is CASSYVRGRRDEQYF. The CDR3 bases are TGTGCCAGCAGTTATGTCCGCGGCAGGAGGGACGAGCAGTACTTC.

The DNA of the CDR3 is TGTGCCAGCAGGCCCTGGAGCGGGAGTTACAATGAGCAGTTCTTC. Its protein product is CASRPWSGSYNEQFF. J is TRBJ2-1 and V is TRBV27; 8 bases line up with TRBD2. J was trimmed by 4 bases and V by 6 bases; bases with no gene match: 8. Germline V gene sequence: CDR1 MNHEY, CDR2 SMNVEV (reference sequence). This CDR3 is 15 amino acids long.

V usage is TRBV10-3 and J usage is TRBJ2-7; 8 nucleotides match TRBD2. The CDR3 is 13 residues long. V trimming: 4 bases; J trimming: 2 bases; junction bases outside the gene matches: 1. Germline V gene lookup returns CDR1 ENHRY and CDR2 SYGVKD. As DNA, the CDR3 is TGTGCCATCAGTGGGGGACTAGCCTACGAGCAGTACTTC. Its protein product is CAISGGLAYEQYF.